A single sample gave rise to the 27 T cell receptor beta chains below, sequenced in a study of shared T cell receptors in the human thymus. TCRdb's copy holds only in-frame clones and misses some; the assay was immunoSEQ multiplex PCR. The table has 540,000 or so clones, around 78% seen once. The sample also formed part of further work on human thymus T cells.

Sequences were obtained from thymocytes. The receptor set was obtained from a boy in the first two years of life with a congenital heart defect.

This clone has only a few counts. The rearrangement links TRBV28 to TRBJ2-5; TRBD1 might be the D (7 bases). The CDR3 spans 14 residues. The V end was cut by 5 bases, the J end by 7 bases, with 17 bases between. The germline V gene has CDR1 MDHEN and CDR2 SYDVKM. The CDR3 reads CASSPTGTAGTQYF. CDR3 bases: TGTGCCAGCAGTCCCACCGGGACAGCGGGGACCCAGTACTTC. Complete variable domain (other parts from reference TRBV28 and TRBJ2-5): DVKVTQSSRYLVKRTGEKVFLECVQDMDHENMFWYRQDPGLGLRLIYFSYDVKMKEKGDIPEGYSVSREKKERFSLILESASTNQTSMYLCASSPTGTAGTQYFGPGTRLLVL.

The chain has TRBV27 and TRBJ1-1; 12 bases agree with TRBD1. The germline V gene encodes CDR1 MNHEY and CDR2 SMNVEV (reference sequence). J gave up 6 bases and V 5 bases, and 7 bases lay outside the gene matches. The CDR3 totals 15 residues. The CDR3 here is CASSSLGQGAPEAFF. Written as DNA, the CDR3 is TGTGCCAGCAGTAGCTTGGGACAGGGGGCCCCTGAAGCTTTCTTT.

This chain connects TRBV6-5 to TRBJ2-7; maybe TRBD1 (6 bases). The CDR3 covers 13 residues. The V and J ends lost 4 bases and 0 bases respectively, with 7 bases between them. Germline V gene data show CDR1 as MNHEY and CDR2 as SVGAGI. CDR3 in amino acids: CASSWGLSYEQYF. The DNA for the CDR3 is TGTGCCAGCAGTTGGGGGCTCTCCTACGAGCAGTACTTC.

The chain carries TRBV4-2 and TRBJ2-5, with D uncertain. The germline gives CDR1 LGHNA, CDR2 YNFKEQ. This CDR3 has 16 amino acids. The V gene lost 2 bases and the J gene lost 4 bases, with 17 bases spanning the gap. The CDR3 DNA reads as TGTGCCAGCAGCCAAAGTTGGCGTCTAGATTCAGAGACCCAGTACTTC. Translated: CASSQSWRLDSETQYF.

The sample holds a few counts of this clone. The chain links TRBV6-1 to TRBJ2-1; 7 bases fit TRBD2. The trim removed 10 bases at V and 4 bases at J, leaving 10 bases unmatched. The germline CDR1 and CDR2 sequences are MNHNS and SASEGT. CDR3 length: 14 amino acids. The CDR3 region has the DNA TGTGCCATCAATCGGGGAGGGCGGTACAATGAGCAGTTCTTC. This gives the protein CAINRGGRYNEQFF.

This chain uses TRBV9 with TRBJ2-6; possible D gene TRBD2, 5 bases. This CDR3 comprises 19 residues. Germline V gives CDR1 SGDLS, CDR2 YYNGEE. V lost 0 bases, J lost 1 base, and 17 bases lay in between. CDR3 sequence (DNA): TGTGCCAGCAGCGTAGGCCGGAGGTTTTCCCCTTCTGGGGCCAACGTCCTGACTTTC. This encodes CASSVGRRFSPSGANVLTF.

This clone was counted a few times. CDR3: CASTSTGLKQYF. As DNA, the CDR3 is TGTGCTAGTACATCGACAGGCCTTAAGCAGTACTTC. The chain links TRBV12-5 to TRBJ2-7; D possibly corresponds to TRBD1 (6 bases). The CDR3 runs to 12 residues. V was shortened by 8 bases and J by 8 bases, with 16 bases between the two germline ends. From germline, CDR1 is LGHNT and CDR2 FRNRAP.

The chain's CDR3 is CASRATYEQYF. The CDR3 DNA follows: TGTGCCAGCAGGGCCACCTACGAGCAGTACTTC. The chain links TRBV11-3 to TRBJ2-7; D remains unclear. Germline V gene data show CDR1 as SGHNT and CDR2 as YENEEA. The CDR3 spans 11 residues. Deletions cut 6 bases from V and 2 bases from J, with 5 bases between.

The chain combines TRBV28 with TRBJ1-3, with 8 bases matching TRBD1. The germline CDR1 and CDR2 sequences are MDHEN and SYDVKM. The CDR3 is 19 amino acids. V trimming: 0 bases; J trimming: 4 bases; junction bases outside the gene matches: 14. CDR3 DNA: TGTGCCAGCAGTTTATGCCGGCAGGGGGCTTCTCCCGGAGGAAACACCATATATTTT. Encoded protein: CASSLCRQGASPGGNTIYF.

The table lists this clone with a count of one. The chain has TRBV20-1 and TRBJ2-1, with D perhaps matching TRBD1 (5 bases). The germline V gene encodes CDR1 DFQATT and CDR2 SNEGSKA (reference sequence). The CDR3 runs 11 residues. This chain's CDR3 is CKAGSWDEQFF. The CDR3 nucleotides read TGCAAAGCAGGGTCCTGGGATGAGCAGTTCTTC.

A few counts support this clone. The chain is built from TRBV6-5 and TRBJ1-2; 9 bases are shared with TRBD1. With V trimmed by 5 bases and J by 4 bases, 5 bases remained unmatched. The germline gives CDR1 MNHEY, CDR2 SVGAGI. The CDR3 contains 14 residues. The CDR3 loop is CASSKRTGAYGYTF. CDR3 DNA: TGTGCCAGCAGTAAACGGACAGGGGCCTATGGCTACACCTTC.

This clone was picked up one time. The genes are TRBV7-8 and TRBJ2-1, with 7 bases matching TRBD2. This CDR3 is built from 15 residues. Germline V gene lookup returns CDR1 SGHVS and CDR2 FQNEAQ. Trimming cost V 1 base and J 5 bases; bases outside gene matches: 5. The CDR3 reads CASSLGEGGNNEQFF. In nucleotides, the CDR3 is TGTGCCAGCAGCTTAGGGGAGGGAGGGAACAATGAGCAGTTCTTC.

The chain employs TRBV5-1 and TRBJ2-1; TRBD2 agrees at 7 bases. Germline assignment: CDR1 SGHRS and CDR2 YFSETQ. The length of the CDR3 is 14 residues. Trimming at V came to 2 bases and at J to 8 bases, leaving 7 bases not matched to a gene. This chain's CDR3 is CASSFLAVLDEQFF. As DNA, the CDR3 is TGCGCCAGCAGCTTCCTAGCGGTATTGGATGAGCAGTTCTTC. The full variable domain, in which reference TRBV5-1 and TRBJ2-1 provide the parts outside the CDR3, is KAGVTQTPRYLIKTRGQQVTLSCSPISGHRSVSWYQQTPGQGLQFLFEYFSETQRNKGNFPGRFSGRQFSNSRSEMNVSTLELGDSALYLCASSFLAVLDEQFFGPGTRLTVL.

This chain connects TRBV2 to TRBJ1-2, with D perhaps TRBD1 (6 bases). Trimming stripped 7 bases from V and 0 bases from J, with 12 bases between. Per the germline V gene, CDR1 is SNHLY and CDR2 is FYNNEI. The CDR3 totals 14 residues. CDR3 nucleotide sequence: TGTGCCAGCAACGATGACAGGTCTAACTATGGCTACACCTTC. This encodes CASNDDRSNYGYTF.

The V gene is TRBV5-1, the J gene TRBJ2-3; D perhaps matches TRBD2 (6 bases). The CDR3 length is 17 residues. Trimming stripped 0 bases from V and 2 bases from J, with 16 bases between. Germline V gives CDR1 SGHRS, CDR2 YFSETQ. CDR3 DNA: TGCGCCAGCAGCTTGGCCGAAAATAGCGGTTACACAGATACGCAGTATTTT. Translating gives CASSLAENSGYTDTQYF.

V gene TRBV4-1 combines with J gene TRBJ2-1, with D possibly being TRBD2 (6 bases). Trimming took off 0 bases at V and 6 bases at J, with 18 bases between the two ends. This CDR3 region has 17 residues. From germline, CDR1 is MGHRA and CDR2 YSYEKL. The CDR3 DNA sequence: TGCGCCAGCAGCCAAGACCGGGACTCCCCATTTAGCAATGAGCAGTTCTTC. Its protein product is CASSQDRDSPFSNEQFF.

The sample holds one count of this clone. The chain is built from TRBV15 and TRBJ1-6; 7 positions match TRBD1. Germline-derived CDR1 and CDR2 are LNHNV and YYDKDF (reference sequence). V gave up 2 bases and J gave up 10 bases; unmatched junction bases: 17. The CDR3 totals 18 residues. The CDR3 loop reads CATSRRGPRQGVGSPLHF. CDR3 sequence (DNA): TGTGCCACCAGCAGAAGAGGCCCAAGACAGGGTGTGGGATCACCCCTCCACTTT.

This chain uses TRBV30 with TRBJ2-3; weak D call: TRBD2 (5 bases). The germline gives CDR1 GTSNPN, CDR2 SVGIG (reference sequence). This CDR3 has 15 residues. Trimming left V 0 bases short and J 0 bases short, with 10 bases between. The CDR3 reads CAWSVFSASTDTQYF. The CDR3 DNA sequence: TGTGCCTGGAGTGTCTTTAGCGCGAGCACAGATACGCAGTATTTT.

The rearrangement uses TRBV10-3 and TRBJ1-2; the match to TRBD1 covers 8 bases. The junction had 9 bases not matched to a gene; V was cut back by 11 bases and J by 4 bases. The CDR3 spans 13 residues. Germline CDR1 ENHRY, CDR2 SYGVKD. The CDR3 coding sequence is TGTGCCTCCCGGACAGGGACCTTCTATGGCTACACCTTC. Translating gives CASRTGTFYGYTF.

V is TRBV27 and J is TRBJ2-7; 9 positions agree with TRBD1. The CDR3 length is 16 residues. Germline V lookup: CDR1 MNHEY, CDR2 SMNVEV (reference sequence). V shed 8 bases, J shed 0 bases, and the junction held 11 bases outside the gene matches. The CDR3 sequence: CASGHPDRGNSYEQYF. In DNA, the CDR3 is TGTGCCAGCGGCCACCCGGACAGGGGCAACTCCTACGAGCAGTACTTC.

V and J are TRBV6-1 and TRBJ1-1; D is uncertain. CDR1 MNHNS and CDR2 SASEGT come from the germline V gene. V was shortened by 7 bases and J by 0 bases, with 12 bases between the two germline ends. The CDR3 totals 14 residues. CDR3 nucleotide sequence: TGTGCCAGCACAGCAGGTTTTATGAACACTGAAGCTTTCTTT. Translated: CASTAGFMNTEAFF.

This rearrangement joins TRBV5-1 to TRBJ2-1; 7 nucleotides align to TRBD2. Per germline, CDR1 SGHRS and CDR2 YFSETQ. This CDR3 region has 15 residues. The V and J ends lost 2 bases and 10 bases, in that order; junction bases with no gene match: 12. CDR3 DNA sequence: TGCGCCAGCAGCTTACTAGCGCCGGATACAAGGGAGCAGTTCTTC. Encoded protein: CASSLLAPDTREQFF.

The J gene is TRBJ2-7, the V gene TRBV6-4, with TRBD2 matching 15 bases. V lost 7 bases and J lost 6; bases outside the gene matches: 16. CDR3 length equals 18 residues. Germline V gene data show CDR1 as MRHNA and CDR2 as SNTAGT. The DNA of the CDR3 is TGTGCCAGCATCCCGGTTGGGACTAGCGGGAGGCTTGGGGGCGAGCAGTACTTC. Protein: CASIPVGTSGRLGGEQYF.

DNA for the CDR3: TGTGCCAGCAGCTATGGGACTAGCGGGCCCAGCACAGATACGCAGTATTTT. This sequence encodes CASSYGTSGPSTDTQYF. The chain is built from TRBV7-9 and TRBJ2-3; 12 nucleotides line up with TRBD2. The CDR3 consists of 17 residues. V was pared by 4 bases and J by 0 bases, with 5 bases of the junction left unmatched. Germline V gene data show CDR1 as SEHNR and CDR2 as FQNEAQ (reference sequence).

V usage is TRBV2 and J usage is TRBJ2-5, with 7 bases lining up with TRBD2. Germline CDR1 and CDR2: SNHLY and FYNNEI. This CDR3 has 15 residues. Trimming at V came to 6 bases and at J to 5 bases, leaving 12 bases not matched to a gene. CDR3: CASRSIGRAGETQYF. In nucleotides, the CDR3 is TGTGCCAGCAGATCCATTGGGAGGGCCGGGGAGACCCAGTACTTC.

The chain is built from TRBV7-2 and TRBJ2-5; 11 bases are shared with TRBD2. V was pared by 1 base and J by 4 bases, with 14 bases of the junction left unmatched. Germline V gives CDR1 SGHTA, CDR2 FQGNSA. The CDR3 consists of 19 residues. The CDR3 nucleotides read TGTGCCAGCAGCTTAGGTGGGGCTAGCGGGAGGAGGGGTACAGAGACCCAGTACTTC. It codes for CASSLGGASGRRGTETQYF.

This clone has just one count. This chain uses TRBV11-2 with TRBJ1-1; 8 bases align to TRBD1. CDR1 SGHAT and CDR2 FQNNGV come from the germline V gene. V shed 7 bases, J shed 11 bases, and the junction held 9 bases outside the gene matches. This CDR3 is built from 12 residues. DNA for the CDR3: TGTGCCAGCACCCCCTCGGACAGGGACGCTTTCTTT. It encodes CASTPSDRDAFF.